This T cell receptor beta chain was identified during a study of T cells after yellow fever vaccination (dated by TCRdb to the late 2010s). For the study in its entirety: The SMART-Seq v4 Ultra Low Input RNA kit was used to prepare libraries from fractions with low cell numbers. To follow T-cell clones before and after both primary and booster YFV17D yellow fever vaccination, bulk TCR alpha and beta repertoires underwent longitudinal sequencing. Two healthy male donors, one aged 18 to 30 and one aged 30 to 40 years, made up the cohort. Blood samples were taken at several timepoints before and after primary and secondary immunization, and bulk PBMC replicates and cell subsets were isolated. Points the paper makes about the study in general: After the booster, most of the clones that had expanded following primary vaccination were detected again (just under 97% of CD4 and 80% to 90% of CD8), which suggests that memory was broadly maintained. Computational filtering was needed because FACS-sorted repertoires could contain abundant contaminating clonotypes from the bulk population. Compared with the primary T-cell response, the secondary T-cell response was weaker but faster, peaking on day 5 rather than day 15. A small fraction of clonotypes showed up in both the CD4 and CD8 compartments, probably as a result of convergent recombination. Only a couple of donors were included in the study, so the extent to which the findings can be generalized is limited.

The treatment or condition label, read with the paper, signifies: live attenuated yellow fever vaccine strain. PBMCs were isolated from peripheral blood using a standard Ficoll-Paque protocol. Dynabeads CD4 and CD8 positive selection kits were used to isolate the CD4 and CD8 T-cell fractions. TriZol was used to extract RNA from bulk PBMCs, CD4 and CD8 fractions, and dextramer-positive and dextramer-negative fractions. Sequencing took place on an Illumina NovaSeq 6000. TCR cDNA was synthesized by 5'RACE template switching, which introduced a universal primer site and unique molecular identifiers. cDNA synthesis was primed from both the TCR alpha and TCR beta constant segments. Library amplification used two PCR steps, and the second PCR step added sample barcodes and sequencing adapters. Libraries were sequenced on Illumina HiSeq 2500 (2x100 bp) or NovaSeq (2x150 bp). Per the source publication's procedure: Demultiplexing of reads and collapsing into UMI consensus sequences were performed with MIGEC, and V(D)J alignment was carried out with MiXCR. Using edgeR on replicate PBMC samples, clonotypes were called vaccine-responding if FDR was below 0.01 and the log2 fold change was above 5 up to day 15. Each bulk clonotype received a CD4 or CD8 identity based on whether the sequenced CD4 or CD8 repertoire contained that clonotype at higher abundance. The public reads were reanalyzed by TCRdb: fastp trimming at Q25, MiXCR alignment, in-frame beta chains only. Every entry covers one CDR3 protein and lists the most common genes and DNA from its rows. The V and J calls come from TCRdb's annotation, not from the publication. The sample has about 120,000 distinct CDR3 sequences on record, more than 7.5% of them singletons. The biggest ten clones account for under 40% of the sample.

This clonotype was seen a few times. It lacks a known antigen. The input lacks base qualities; no much larger clone sits a single base away. Taken from cysteine to phenylalanine, the CDR3 has 15 residues. Just CDR3 DNA is preserved here, 45 bases in frame from base 1. Via the germline V gene, CDR1 is SGHDN and CDR2 FVKESK. V and J are truncated by 0 bases and 6 bases respectively, leaving an intervening sequence of 14 bases. In this chain, TRBV14 is recombined with TRBJ1-2; tentative D gene TRBD1, with 5 bases matching. The sequence was obtained from a man between 18 and 29 years old who received the YFV17D yellow fever vaccine. The sample consisted of CD8+ T cells sorted from PBMCs, taken on the day of the yellow fever booster vaccination. The nucleotides are TGTGCCAGCAGCCAAGACCTCGGGGGTGGCAATGGCTACACCTTC. It translates as CASSQDLGGGNGYTF.